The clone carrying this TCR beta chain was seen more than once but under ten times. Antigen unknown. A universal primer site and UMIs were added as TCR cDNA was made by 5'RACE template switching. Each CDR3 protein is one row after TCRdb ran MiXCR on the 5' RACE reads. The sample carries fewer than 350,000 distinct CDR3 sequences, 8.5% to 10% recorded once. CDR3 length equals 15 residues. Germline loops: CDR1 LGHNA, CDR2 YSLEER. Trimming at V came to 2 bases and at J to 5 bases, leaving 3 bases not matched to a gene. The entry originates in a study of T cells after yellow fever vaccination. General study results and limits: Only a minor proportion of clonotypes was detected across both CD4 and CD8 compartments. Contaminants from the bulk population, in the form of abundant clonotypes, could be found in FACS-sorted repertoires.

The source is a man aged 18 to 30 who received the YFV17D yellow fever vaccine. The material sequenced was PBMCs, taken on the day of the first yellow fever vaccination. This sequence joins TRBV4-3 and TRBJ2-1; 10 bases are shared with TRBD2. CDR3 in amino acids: CASSQKLAGNNEQFF. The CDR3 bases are TGCGCCAGCAGCCAAAAACTAGCGGGGAACAATGAGCAGTTCTTC.